The clone carrying this T cell receptor beta chain showed up just a few times. What it binds is not known. This CDR3 is built from 16 residues. Germline V gene sequence: CDR1 MNHNS, CDR2 SASEGT. Trimming stripped 6 bases from V and 3 bases from J, with 20 bases between. The entry originates in a study of T cell repertoires in cytomegalovirus infection. Overall study context: HLA-B-restricted CMV epitopes that are well studied were used alongside recently identified HLA-C-restricted ones. Both a matching HLA type and CMV infection were indicated by public TCR beta signatures.

One entry per CDR3 protein, called by TCRdb with MiXCR from the reads. The repertoire holds around 900,000 distinct CDR3 sequences, roughly 30% seen once, with over 13% in the top ten. Notes on the study in general: The study found HLA-C-restricted CMV-specific TCR beta clonotypes dominating the ex vivo response. Frequencies of public TCR beta families were cumulated, and this identified carriers of CMV plus the relevant HLA.

This chain joins TRBV6-1 and TRBJ1-2; no firm D call. The TCR sequence derives from a human donor in good health (CMV status not recorded). Some clones in this sample may be carry-over from other donors' samples. The source was cultured CD8+ T cells from PBMCs, collected from culture after CMV antigen stimulation. The CDR3 spells CASSRQTSTDYYGYTF. The CDR3 bases are TGTGCCAGCAGCCGACAAACCTCGACGGACTACTATGGCTACACCTTC.